This TCR beta chain was sequenced for a study of T cell changes during pregnancy in multiple sclerosis. Trimming removed 5 bases from V and 6 bases from J, with 14 bases in between. Germline CDR1 and CDR2: MNHEY and SMNVEV (reference sequence). The CDR3 is made up of 14 amino acids. Generated by immunoSEQ multiplex PCR, the TCRdb table keeps only in-frame clones and is missing some. This table has over 30,000 clones, around nine tenths appearing once. V is TRBV27 and J is TRBJ2-4; a possible D gene is TRBD1 (6 bases). Sequencing was performed on CD8+ T cells from peripheral blood mononuclear cells, taken in the third trimester of pregnancy. This TCR was recovered from a female donor with multiple sclerosis, enrolled in a pregnancy study. CDR3 amino acids: CASSNRELGNIQYF. CDR3 coding DNA: TGTGCCAGCAGTAACAGGGAGTTAGGAAACATTCAGTACTTC.